These 32 T cell receptor beta chains came from one sample sequenced in a study of shared clonotypes between healthy human individuals. Profiling relied on immunoSEQ multiplex PCR, and the TCRdb table lists in-frame clones only, not all of them. The data contain approximately 500,000 clones, 60% to 80% of them singletons. Specimen: PBMCs. These TCRs come from a woman between 35 and 50 years old in good health. Some clones in this sample may be carry-over from other donors' samples.

In nucleotides, the CDR3 is TGTGCCAGCAGCATGCAGGGGGGGCCAGGGGCCAACGTCCTGACTTTC. It encodes CASSMQGGPGANVLTF. This chain joins TRBV11-3 and TRBJ2-6; D is possibly TRBD1 or TRBD2 (7 bases each). CDR3 length: 16 amino acids. V was shortened by 5 bases and J by 4 bases, with 15 bases between the two germline ends. From germline, CDR1 is SGHNT and CDR2 YENEEA.

This clone was recorded only once. The CDR3 DNA reads TGCGCCAGTCAGGGCGGGACTAGCGGGAGTCAGCAGTACTTC. Translated, it gives CASQGGTSGSQQYF. This sequence joins TRBV5-1 and TRBJ2-7; 14 bases fit TRBD2. The V gene's germline CDR1 is SGHRS and CDR2 YFSETQ. The CDR3 runs 14 residues. The J segment lost 8 bases and the V segment lost 8 bases, leaving 9 bases of the junction unmatched.

The chain uses TRBV28 and TRBJ2-7, with TRBD2 identical over 13 bases. The CDR3 has 14 residues. The germline CDR1 and CDR2 sequences are MDHEN and SYDVKM. The J segment lost 5 bases and the V segment lost 7 bases, leaving 5 bases of the junction unmatched. DNA of the CDR3: TGTGCCAGCAACCTAGGGACTAGCGGGAACGAGCAGTACTTC. The encoded protein is CASNLGTSGNEQYF.

The chain couples TRBV28 to TRBJ2-5; D remains unclear. Germline assignment: CDR1 MDHEN and CDR2 SYDVKM. The CDR3 is 14 residues long. The germline V and J ends were trimmed by 2 bases and 4 bases, with 11 bases remaining between them. The CDR3 DNA reads as TGTGCCAGCAGTTTAAAACCCTCGAGAGAGACCCAGTACTTC. Its translation is CASSLKPSRETQYF.

The V and J genes are TRBV7-9 and TRBJ1-1; 8 bases map to TRBD1. Germline V gene sequence: CDR1 SEHNR, CDR2 FQNEAQ (reference sequence). J was trimmed by 2 bases and V by 3 bases; bases with no gene match: 2. CDR3 length: 14 residues. CDR3 loop: CASSFGQGNTEAFF. The CDR3 coding sequence is TGTGCCAGCAGCTTCGGACAGGGCAACACTGAAGCTTTCTTT.

The chain links TRBV5-4 to TRBJ2-1, with 7 bases fitting TRBD2. The CDR3 loop spans 15 amino acids. Germline V gene data show CDR1 as SGHNT and CDR2 as YYREEE (reference sequence). The V and J ends lost 4 bases and 6 bases, in that order; junction bases with no gene match: 10. Written as DNA, the CDR3 is TGTGCCAGCAGCGTACGGGGACTATCCGCCAATGAGCAGTTCTTC. Protein: CASSVRGLSANEQFF.

V usage is TRBV4-1 and J usage is TRBJ2-7, with 7 bases matching TRBD1. The CDR3 covers 15 residues. The trim removed 6 bases at V and 1 base at J, leaving 9 bases unmatched. Germline lookup yields CDR1 MGHRA and CDR2 YSYEKL. For the CDR3, the DNA is TGCGCCAGCAGTCTTACAGGGGCGGTATCCTACGAGCAGTACTTC. It yields the protein CASSLTGAVSYEQYF.

This clone was counted ten times or more. This chain links TRBV6-4 with TRBJ2-1; perhaps D is TRBD1 or TRBD2 (5 bases each). This CDR3 contains 15 residues. Trimming stripped 3 bases from V and 1 base from J, with 10 bases between. Germline loops: CDR1 MRHNA, CDR2 SNTAGT. The CDR3 reads CASSERDGSYNEQFF. The DNA for the CDR3 is TGTGCCAGCAGTGAAAGGGACGGGTCCTACAATGAGCAGTTCTTC.

The gene calls are TRBV7-6 and TRBJ1-4; a possible D gene is TRBD1 (6 bases). V was shortened by 1 base and J by 4 bases, with 16 bases between the two germline ends. CDR3 size: 17 residues. Germline values: CDR1 SGHVS, CDR2 FNYEAQ. The CDR3 bases are TGTGCCAGCAGCTTAGAGGGGGGGGGTCGTCATAATGAAAAACTGTTTTTT. This encodes CASSLEGGGRHNEKLFF. The whole variable domain, remainder taken from reference TRBV7-6 and TRBJ1-4, is GAGVSQSPRYKVTKRGQDVALRCDPISGHVSLYWYRQALGQGPEFLTYFNYEAQQDKSGLPNDRFSAERPEGSISTLTIQRTEQRDSAMYRCASSLEGGGRHNEKLFFGSGTQLSVL.

This clone was detected only once. The sample carries other DNA sequences with the same CDR3. The V and J genes are TRBV11-2 and TRBJ2-7; TRBD2 matches 7 bases. This CDR3 region has 14 residues. Trimming took 1 base from V and 2 from J; bases not matched to a gene: 2. CDR1 is SGHAT and CDR2 is FQNNGV in the germline V gene. CDR3 nucleotide sequence: TGTGCCAGCAGCTTAGGGCGGGGGACCTACGAGCAGTACTTC. Its protein is CASSLGRGTYEQYF.

This chain joins TRBV18 and TRBJ2-1; no clear D. The CDR3 is made up of 12 amino acids. V gave up 3 bases and J gave up 6 bases, with 6 bases separating them. In germline, CDR1 is KGHSH, CDR2 LQKENI. The CDR3 region has the DNA TGTGCCAGCTCACCTAGTACCAATGAGCAGTTCTTC. This encodes CASSPSTNEQFF.

The V gene is TRBV6-5, the J gene TRBJ2-1, with TRBD1 as a possible D gene (6 bases). The length of the CDR3 is 13 residues. Trimming removed 6 bases from V and 4 bases from J, with 10 bases in between. CDR1 and CDR2 from the germline V gene are MNHEY and SVGAGI. The CDR3 nucleotides are TGTGCCAGCAGCATCACAGGGTACAATGAGCAGTTCTTC. Its translation is CASSITGYNEQFF.

The chain combines TRBV4-2 with TRBJ2-7; 11 positions match TRBD1. CDR1 and CDR2 from the germline V gene are LGHNA and YNFKEQ. V was pared by 0 bases and J by 6 bases, with 4 bases of the junction left unmatched. This CDR3 has 15 amino acids. The CDR3 nucleotides are TGTGCCAGCAGCCAAGAGGGGACAGGGGGAGGCGAGCAGTACTTC. This sequence encodes CASSQEGTGGGEQYF.

A note on this clone: The identical CDR3 is also encoded by other nucleotide sequences in the sample. The V gene is TRBV6-6, the J gene TRBJ2-5, with 7 positions matching TRBD1. CDR1 is MNHNY and CDR2 is SVGAGI in the germline V gene (reference sequence). The CDR3 sequence is 16 residues long. Losses at the gene ends were 2 bases for V and 0 bases for J; bases not matched to a gene: 6. CDR3 in DNA: TGTGCCAGCAGTTACCCTTTTACAGGGGACCAAGAGACCCAGTACTTC. Amino acids: CASSYPFTGDQETQYF.

CDR3 sequence reads: CSVGGGGHHTEAFF. CDR3 in DNA: TGCAGCGTTGGCGGGGGGGGACATCACACTGAAGCTTTCTTT. The chain has TRBV29-1 and TRBJ1-1; tentative D call: TRBD1 (6 bases). Trimming cost V 4 bases and J 3 bases, with 15 bases left between them. This CDR3 is built from 14 residues. Germline assignment: CDR1 SQVTM and CDR2 ANQGSEA.

This clone has a single count. V usage is TRBV2 and J usage is TRBJ1-2; D may be TRBD1 (5 bases). V lost 2 bases and J 8 bases, leaving 15 bases between the germline ends. The CDR3 is 14 amino acids. Germline V gives CDR1 SNHLY, CDR2 FYNNEI. The CDR3 spells CASSEWGRVGGYTF. CDR3 coding DNA: TGTGCCAGCAGTGAATGGGGCAGGGTGGGAGGCTACACCTTC. The full variable domain, in which reference TRBV2 and TRBJ1-2 provide the parts outside the CDR3, is EPEVTQTPSHQVTQMGQEVILRCVPISNHLYFYWYRQILGQKVEFLVSFYNNEISEKSEIFDDQFSVERPDGSNFTLKIRSTKLEDSAMYFCASSEWGRVGGYTFGSGTRLTVV.

The chain uses TRBV6-1 and TRBJ1-1; 9 nucleotides align to TRBD1. This CDR3 comprises 15 residues. J lost 5 bases, V lost 4 bases, and 8 bases had no gene match. Germline lookup yields CDR1 MNHNS and CDR2 SASEGT. The CDR3 nucleotides are TGTGCCAGCAGTGCCGAACAGGGGGCGGTTACTGAAGCTTTCTTT. Protein product: CASSAEQGAVTEAFF.

The gene calls are TRBV11-2 and TRBJ1-3; D not resolved. CDR3 size: 14 residues. V dropped 2 bases and J dropped 2 bases, with 7 bases sitting between them. Germline V gene data show CDR1 as SGHAT and CDR2 as FQNNGV. The CDR3 DNA reads as TGTGCCAGCAGCTTATTTCGGGCTGGAAACACCATATATTTT. It yields the protein CASSLFRAGNTIYF.

The CDR3 spells CASSPRDGAYEQYF. CDR3 in DNA: TGTGCCAGCTCACCCCGGGACGGCGCCTACGAGCAGTACTTC. This sequence joins TRBV18 and TRBJ2-7; D may be TRBD1 or TRBD2 (5 bases each). Looked up from germline, CDR1 is KGHSH and CDR2 is LQKENI. V dropped 3 bases and J dropped 2 bases, with 11 bases sitting between them. This CDR3 contains 14 residues. Looking up the rest from reference TRBV18 and TRBJ2-7 gives the full variable domain: NAGVMQNPRHLVRRRGQEARLRCSPMKGHSHVYWYRQLPEEGLKFMVYLQKENIIDESGMPKERFSAEFPKEGPSILRIQQVVRGDSAAYFCASSPRDGAYEQYFGPGTRLTVT.

A few counts support this clone. CDR3 coding DNA: TGCGCCAGCAGCCTATCTGGACTAGCGGGATTCTACAATGAGCAGTTCTTC. Its translation is CASSLSGLAGFYNEQFF. The rearrangement joins TRBV5-1 to TRBJ2-1, with 12 bases aligning to TRBD2. From germline, CDR1 is SGHRS and CDR2 YFSETQ. The CDR3 runs to 17 residues. J lost 3 bases, V lost 4 bases, and 8 bases had no gene match.

This clone was counted a few times. Mismatch with germline at one junction end may stem from a read error. The J gene is TRBJ1-4, the V gene TRBV5-6; maybe TRBD1 (5 bases). There are 17 residues in the CDR3. CDR1 SGHDT and CDR2 YYEEEE come from the germline V gene. The CDR3 DNA reads as TGTGCCAGCAGCTTGTCCGGGCGGGGGGAGAGGAATGAAAAACTGCTTTTT. It specifies CASSLSGRGERNEKLLF.

This clone was counted between two and nine times. The chain carries TRBV7-8 and TRBJ2-1, with TRBD2 matching over 15 bases. Germline values: CDR1 SGHVS, CDR2 FQNEAQ. This CDR3 is built from 15 residues. V shed 4 bases, J shed 7 bases, and the junction held 2 bases outside the gene matches. CDR3 coding DNA: TGTGCCAGCAGCTCTGGGACTAGCGGGAGGAATGAGCAGTTCTTC. It translates to CASSSGTSGRNEQFF. Variable domain in full (rest from reference TRBV7-8 and TRBJ2-1): GAGVSQSPRYKVAKRGQDVALRCDPISGHVSLFWYQQALGQGPEFLTYFQNEAQLDKSGLPSDRFFAERPEGSVSTLKIQRTQQEDSAVYLCASSSGTSGRNEQFFGPGTRLTVL.

The chain links TRBV4-3 to TRBJ2-3, with 12 bases matching TRBD2. The CDR3 contains 19 residues. V lost 1 base and J lost 5; bases outside the gene matches: 13. Germline V gene data show CDR1 as LGHNA and CDR2 as YSLEER. The CDR3 protein is CASSQGGLAGGRGQDTQYF. CDR3 DNA: TGCGCCAGCAGCCAAGGAGGGCTAGCGGGAGGGAGGGGGCAAGATACGCAGTATTTT.

The chain combines TRBV10-2 with TRBJ2-7; 11 bases fit TRBD2. CDR3 length equals 14 residues. CDR1 and CDR2 (germline): WSHSY, SAAADI. J gave up 2 bases and V 6 bases, and 3 bases lay outside the gene matches. The CDR3, as DNA: TGCGCCAGCAGCCTAGCGGGAGGCGCCTACGAGCAGTACTTC. This translates into CASSLAGGAYEQYF.

The chain carries TRBV4-1 and TRBJ2-7; TRBD2 matches at 8 bases. Unmatched junction bases numbered 7, after V lost 1 base and J lost 2 bases. The CDR3 is 16 amino acids. From germline, CDR1 is MGHRA and CDR2 YSYEKL. CDR3 amino acids: CASSQGMVAGTYEQYF. The CDR3 coding sequence is TGCGCCAGCAGCCAAGGCATGGTAGCGGGGACCTACGAGCAGTACTTC.

The gene calls are TRBV18 and TRBJ2-7; 7 bases align to TRBD2. The CDR3 is made up of 16 amino acids. The V segment lost 6 bases and the J segment 0 bases; nucleotides outside the gene matches: 11. CDR1 is KGHSH and CDR2 is LQKENI in the germline V gene. DNA of the CDR3: TGTGCCAGCTCTCCGCAAAGCGGGATTATCTCCTACGAGCAGTACTTC. It codes for CASSPQSGIISYEQYF.

This chain links TRBV11-3 with TRBJ2-1, with 9 bases fitting TRBD1. This CDR3 comprises 14 residues. With V trimmed by 5 bases and J by 6 bases, 5 bases remained unmatched. Per the germline V gene, CDR1 is SGHNT and CDR2 is YENEEA. CDR3 DNA sequence: TGTGCCAGCAGCCTAAGGACAGGGGTCAATGAGCAGTTCTTC. This codes for CASSLRTGVNEQFF.

Comments on this clone: This may be a read error: a much more frequent sequence differs by one nucleotide. The chain employs TRBV21-1 and TRBJ2-1. TRBV21-1 is a pseudogene locus. CDR3 length: 10 amino acids. The DNA for the CDR3 is TGTGCCAGCAGCAACAATGAGCAGTTCTTC. This gives the protein CASSNNEQFF.

This clone has a single count. V and J are TRBV9 and TRBJ2-2, with D tentatively TRBD2 (6 bases). V lost 2 bases to trimming and J lost 1 base, with 12 bases between them. CDR1 SGDLS and CDR2 YYNGEE come from the germline V gene. The CDR3 covers 16 residues. The CDR3 is CASSVNRDLNTGELFF. The CDR3 DNA sequence: TGTGCCAGCAGCGTCAACCGGGACTTGAACACCGGGGAGCTGTTTTTT.

The chain has TRBV7-2 and TRBJ2-7, with 7 bases fitting TRBD2. CDR1 is SGHTA, CDR2 FQGNSA, per germline. CDR3 size: 15 residues. The ends lost 5 bases at V and 0 bases at J; junction bases unmatched: 7. CDR3 loop: CASSERGQSSYEQYF. The CDR3 DNA follows: TGTGCCAGCAGCGAGCGGGGCCAAAGCTCCTACGAGCAGTACTTC.

The rearrangement uses TRBV28 and TRBJ2-1; 8 bases map to TRBD2. There are 16 residues in the CDR3. Trimming removed 6 bases from V and 7 bases from J; junction bases left unmatched: 14. Germline values: CDR1 MDHEN, CDR2 SYDVKM. The DNA for the CDR3 is TGTGCCAGCAGCCCACATTCGGCGGGAGGCCGGAATGAGCAGTTCTTC. Its translation is CASSPHSAGGRNEQFF.

The chain carries TRBV30 and TRBJ2-5, with 7 positions matching TRBD2. J lost 4 bases, V lost 2 bases, and 1 base had no gene match. The CDR3 loop spans 12 amino acids. In germline, CDR1 is GTSNPN, CDR2 SVGIG (reference sequence). The CDR3, as DNA: TGTGCCTGGAGTTTAGCGGGAGAGACCCAGTACTTC. Translated: CAWSLAGETQYF. Complete variable domain (other parts from reference TRBV30 and TRBJ2-5): SQTIHQWPATLVQPVGSPLSLECTVEGTSNPNLYWYRQAAGRGLQLLFYSVGIGQISSEVPQNLSASRPQDRQFILSSKKLLLSDSGFYLCAWSLAGETQYFGPGTRLLVL.